This T cell receptor (beta chain) was profiled in a study of spatial heterogeneity in lung cancer. Across the study: The donors, approximately 66 patients with untreated early-stage non-small cell lung cancer, provided the samples. Averaged across combinations, each unique TCR and UMI pairing appeared more than ten times in raw reads, which were uncorrected. General study results and limits: Detection of ubiquitous tumor TCRs in blood was higher at resection than follow-up.

In its sample, this clonotype was seen a few times. Its antigen is undetermined. TCRdb reprocessed the 5' RACE reads with MiXCR, giving one entry per CDR3 protein. Here the sample spans roughly 32,000 distinct CDR3 sequences, roughly a tenth being singletons. Sample time point: blood at routine non-recurrence follow-up after resection. The specimen was PBMCs, collected at follow-up. The clonotype originates from a female donor with early-stage non-small cell lung cancer.

CDR3 in amino acids: CSAIRTGAGADTQYF. As DNA, the CDR3 is TGCAGTGCGATTCGGACAGGGGCGGGTGCAGATACGCAGTATTTT. The chain uses TRBV20-1 and TRBJ2-3; TRBD1 matches at 9 bases. The CDR3 totals 15 residues. From germline, CDR1 is DFQATT and CDR2 SNEGSKA (reference sequence). J was trimmed by 4 bases and V by 6 bases; bases with no gene match: 11.